The clone carrying this T cell receptor (beta chain) was counted only a few times. Its target is unknown. The source of the sample is a study of blood T cells in healthy people across ages. Total RNA, at least 6 micrograms per sample, was extracted from PBMCs. Germline lookup yields CDR1 MNHEY and CDR2 SVGAGI. The ends were cut back, 2 bases at V and 4 bases at J, with 11 bases in the middle. This CDR3 has 14 residues. Sample-barcoded 5' priming and a J-beta primer mix drove a second PCR of 7 to 11 cycles. Each cDNA molecule was tagged by a template-switch adaptor with 12 random nucleotides. From the 5' RACE reads, TCRdb called clonotypes with MiXCR, one entry per CDR3 protein. The sample lists about 2 million distinct CDR3 sequences; about 50% were seen once. Points from the study as a whole: With age, beta diversity per million T cells declined roughly linearly, significantly by approximately 40.

The rearrangement joins TRBV6-5 to TRBJ2-5, with D perhaps TRBD1 or TRBD2 (5 bases each). The clonotype comes from a woman aged 40 to 55 in good health. Sequencing input: blood. The CDR3 is CASSYGTAGETQYF. The DNA of the CDR3 is TGTGCCAGCAGTTACGGGACGGCTGGAGAGACCCAGTACTTC.